The T cell receptor beta chain under discussion was sequenced for a study of regulatory T cells in long-lasting Graves disease. The TCR beta library used iRepertoire HTBI primers with Arm-PCR amplification of CDR3. TCRdb passed the multiplex PCR reads through MiXCR, listing each CDR3 protein once. The sample lists over 300,000 distinct CDR3 sequences; about 14% were seen once. The germline gives CDR1 DFQATT, CDR2 SNEGSKA (reference sequence). This CDR3 has 17 residues. The ends were cut back, 0 bases at V and 6 bases at J, with 22 bases in the middle. In its sample, this clonotype was seen many times. The time point here: newly diagnosed GD, antithyroid drugs for less than 3 months. PBMCs were the source of the RNA used for TCR sequencing. Enrollment of patients was through an endocrinology department in Xi'an, China.

This sample comprised peripheral blood mononuclear cells (PBMCs), obtained at new diagnosis, from a patient treated with antithyroid drugs. The chain couples TRBV20-1 to TRBJ2-3, with D maybe TRBD2 (6 bases). This receptor was identified in a female donor with Graves disease. In nucleotides, the CDR3 is TGCAGTGCTAGAGATTTTCGGGAGTCCTTCGGCCGGGATACGCAGTATTTT. It specifies CSARDFRESFGRDTQYF.